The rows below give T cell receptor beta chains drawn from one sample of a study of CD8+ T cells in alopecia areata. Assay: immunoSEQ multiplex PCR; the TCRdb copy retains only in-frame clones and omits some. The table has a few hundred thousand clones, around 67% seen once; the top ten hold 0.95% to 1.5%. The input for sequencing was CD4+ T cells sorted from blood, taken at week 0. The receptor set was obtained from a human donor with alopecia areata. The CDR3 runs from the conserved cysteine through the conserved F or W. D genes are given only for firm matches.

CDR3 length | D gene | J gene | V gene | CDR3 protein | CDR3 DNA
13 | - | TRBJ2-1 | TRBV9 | CASSEGPWNEQFF | TGTGCCAGCAGCGAGGGACCTTGGAATGAGCAGTTCTTC
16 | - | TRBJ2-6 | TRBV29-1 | CSVLNVRSSGANVLTF | TGCAGCGTCTTAAATGTCCGGAGCTCTGGGGCCAACGTCCTGACTTTC
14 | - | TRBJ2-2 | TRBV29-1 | CSVVEQPGTGELFF | TGCAGCGTTGTCGAACAACCAGGGACCGGGGAGCTGTTTTTT
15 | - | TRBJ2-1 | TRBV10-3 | CAISSGASSYNEQFF | TGTGCCATCAGCTCGGGGGCGAGCTCCTACAATGAGCAGTTCTTC
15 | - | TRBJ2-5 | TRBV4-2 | CASSQASSQGETQYF | TGTGCCAGCAGCCAAGCCAGCTCCCAGGGAGAGACCCAGTACTTC
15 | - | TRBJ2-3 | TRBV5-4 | CASSFGRTSTDTQYF | TGTGCCAGCAGCTTCGGGCGCACTAGCACAGATACGCAGTATTTT
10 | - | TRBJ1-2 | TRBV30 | CAWQGYGYTF | TGTGCCTGGCAGGGATATGGCTACACCTTC
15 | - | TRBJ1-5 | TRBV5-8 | CASSSLGVSNQPQHF | TGTGCCAGCAGCTCTTTGGGGGTCAGCAATCAGCCCCAGCATTTT
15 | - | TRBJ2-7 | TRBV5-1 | CASSLAGGTKYEQYF | TGCGCCAGCAGCTTGGCAGGAGGGACAAAGTACGAGCAGTACTTC
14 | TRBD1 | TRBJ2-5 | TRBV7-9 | CASSQTGFQETQYF | TGTGCCAGCAGCCAGACAGGGTTTCAAGAGACCCAGTACTTC
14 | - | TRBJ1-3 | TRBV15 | CATSRGKIGNTIYF | TGTGCCACCAGCAGAGGGAAGATCGGAAACACCATATATTTT
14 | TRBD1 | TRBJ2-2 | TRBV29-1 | CSGGTGGDTGELFF | TGCAGCGGCGGGACAGGGGGCGACACCGGGGAGCTGTTTTTT
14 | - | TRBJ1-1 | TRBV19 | CASKLQGRNTEAFF | TGTGCCAGTAAGTTACAGGGAAGGAACACTGAAGCTTTCTTT
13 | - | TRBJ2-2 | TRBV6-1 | CASSAYSGGELFF | TGTGCCAGCAGCGCCTATTCGGGCGGGGAGCTGTTTTTT
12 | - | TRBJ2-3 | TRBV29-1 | CSVESLTDTQYF | TGCAGCGTTGAGTCCCTCACAGATACGCAGTATTTT
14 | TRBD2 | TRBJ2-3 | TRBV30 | CAWNQRGRTDTQYF | TGTGCCTGGAACCAGCGGGGGAGGACAGATACGCAGTATTTT
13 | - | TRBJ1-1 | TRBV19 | CASRSIGNTEAFF | TGTGCCAGTAGGAGTATCGGGAACACTGAAGCTTTCTTT